A single sample gave rise to the 16 T cell receptor beta chains below, sequenced in a study of blood T cell repertoires in COVID-19. TCRdb's copy holds only in-frame clones and misses some; the assay was immunoSEQ multiplex PCR. Here the sample spans around 190,000 clones, about nine tenths being singletons. The sample taken for sequencing was peripheral blood. The receptors were gathered from a man aged 30-40 years with acute or convalescent COVID-19.

Worth noting for this clone: A read error may account for a junction end that differs from germline. The rearrangement joins TRBV6-5 to TRBJ1-2; maybe TRBD1 (5 bases). CDR3 length: 15 residues. Germline V lookup: CDR1 MNHEY, CDR2 SVGAGI. CDR3 nucleotide sequence: TGTGCCAGCAATTACCAGTTAGGGTACGGGGGTGGCTACACCTTC. Protein product: CASNYQLGYGGGYTF.

This chain links TRBV28 with TRBJ2-7; 8 bases map to TRBD2. The CDR3 has 13 residues. Per germline, CDR1 MDHEN and CDR2 SYDVKM. V was pared by 8 bases and J by 2 bases, with 5 bases of the junction left unmatched. In DNA, the CDR3 is TGTGCCAGCGTTCGGGGGGGCGCCTACGAGCAGTACTTC. Residues: CASVRGGAYEQYF. The entire variable domain, with the rest obtained from reference TRBV28 and TRBJ2-7, is as follows: DVKVTQSSRYLVKRTGEKVFLECVQDMDHENMFWYRQDPGLGLRLIYFSYDVKMKEKGDIPEGYSVSREKKERFSLILESASTNQTSMYLCASVRGGAYEQYFGPGTRLTVT.

This rearrangement joins TRBV5-1 to TRBJ1-1, with TRBD1 identical over 8 bases. Germline V lookup: CDR1 SGHRS, CDR2 YFSETQ. This CDR3 contains 14 residues. Losses at the gene ends were 5 bases for V and 0 bases for J; bases not matched to a gene: 3. The CDR3 sequence: CASRQGAVNTEAFF. The CDR3 DNA reads as TGCGCCAGCAGGCAGGGGGCCGTGAACACTGAAGCTTTCTTT.

The chain links TRBV30 to TRBJ1-4; 7 bases match TRBD1. The V gene end was trimmed by 3 bases and the J gene end by 13 bases; junction bases not matched to a gene: 14. Germline V gene data show CDR1 as GTSNPN and CDR2 as SVGIG (reference sequence). The CDR3 runs to 14 residues. CDR3 nucleotides: TGTGCCTGGAGGCAGGGGGGAGTGGGTAGGGGACTGTTTTTT. Amino acids: CAWRQGGVGRGLFF.

The chain couples TRBV18 to TRBJ2-1; TRBD2 matches at 9 bases. Trimming cost V 0 bases and J 9 bases; bases outside gene matches: 9. There are 16 residues in the CDR3. The germline V gene has CDR1 KGHSH and CDR2 LQKENI. This CDR3 is CASSPPKIAGASEQFF. In DNA, the CDR3 is TGTGCCAGCTCACCACCGAAAATAGCGGGGGCGAGTGAGCAGTTCTTC.

The chain carries TRBV7-8 and TRBJ2-2; D might be TRBD2 (6 bases). The V gene's germline CDR1 is SGHVS and CDR2 FQNEAQ. The ends were cut back, 5 bases at V and 0 bases at J, with 13 bases in the middle. The CDR3 extends over 16 amino acids. The CDR3: CASSLRGTANTGELFF. DNA of the CDR3: TGTGCCAGCAGCCTCCGGGGGACCGCGAACACCGGGGAGCTGTTTTTT.

This chain connects TRBV11-1 to TRBJ1-2; weak D call: TRBD1 (5 bases). This CDR3 comprises 14 residues. Looked up from germline, CDR1 is SGHAT and CDR2 is FQDESV (reference sequence). The germline V and J ends were trimmed by 6 bases and 5 bases, with 16 bases remaining between them. CDR3 nucleotide sequence: TGTGCCAGCAGACATGCTTCCAGGGATTATGGCTACACCTTC. As protein: CASRHASRDYGYTF.

This rearrangement joins TRBV14 to TRBJ1-1, with D unclear. The V and J ends lost 1 base and 0 bases respectively, with 18 bases between them. The CDR3 extends over 18 amino acids. CDR1 and CDR2 from the germline V gene are SGHDN and FVKESK. CDR3 DNA sequence: TGTGCCAGCAGCCAAGGCGGGTGGAGCCAGACGATGAACACTGAAGCTTTCTTT. Amino acid sequence: CASSQGGWSQTMNTEAFF.

The gene calls are TRBV7-8 and TRBJ1-2, with 10 bases matching TRBD1. Germline assignment: CDR1 SGHVS and CDR2 FQNEAQ. This CDR3 comprises 15 residues. V dropped 5 bases and J dropped 8; count of bases not matched to a gene: 11. CDR3 region: CASSIRDRGLKGYTF. The CDR3 nucleotides are TGTGCCAGCAGCATCCGGGACAGGGGACTAAAGGGCTACACCTTC. The variable domain in full, with the rest retrieved from reference TRBV7-8 and TRBJ1-2, is GAGVSQSPRYKVAKRGQDVALRCDPISGHVSLFWYQQALGQGPEFLTYFQNEAQLDKSGLPSDRFFAERPEGSVSTLKIQRTQQEDSAVYLCASSIRDRGLKGYTFGSGTRLTVV.

The CDR3 bases are TGTGCCAGCAGTTCCGGACTAGCGGGGGGGAGGGATACGCAGTATTTT. Amino acid sequence: CASSSGLAGGRDTQYF. The chain uses TRBV28 and TRBJ2-3; 15 bases match TRBD2. Germline trimming cut 4 bases from V and 6 bases from J; bases unmatched to any gene: 5. CDR1 and CDR2 (germline): MDHEN, SYDVKM. CDR3 length: 16 residues.

The J gene is TRBJ2-7, the V gene TRBV6-5, with D hard to call. The germline V and J ends were trimmed by 2 bases and 7 bases, with 12 bases remaining between them. This CDR3 is 13 amino acids long. Germline values: CDR1 MNHEY, CDR2 SVGAGI. The CDR3 DNA sequence: TGTGCCAGCAGTTACAAGGCCGGCGGTGAGCAGTACTTC. It translates to CASSYKAGGEQYF.

This chain uses TRBV10-1 with TRBJ2-2, with 7 bases that match TRBD1. The CDR3 extends over 15 amino acids. Germline CDR1 and CDR2: WNHNN and SYGVQD (reference sequence). V shed 3 bases and J 3 bases; nucleotides not matched to a gene: 4. This chain's CDR3 is CASSEGQGDTGELFF. The CDR3 DNA sequence: TGCGCCAGCAGTGAAGGTCAGGGGGACACCGGGGAGCTGTTTTTT.

The genes are TRBV2 and TRBJ1-1, with D perhaps TRBD1 (6 bases). Trimming removed 6 bases from V and 10 bases from J, with 15 bases in between. This CDR3 is 12 amino acids long. The germline CDR1 and CDR2 sequences are SNHLY and FYNNEI. The CDR3 DNA is TGTGCCAGCAGACCGGACAGCTCTGTAGCTTTCTTT. This translates into CASRPDSSVAFF.

V usage is TRBV11-2 and J usage is TRBJ2-7; 7 bases map to TRBD2. With 6 bases clipped from V and 3 bases from J, the junction kept 11 bases outside the gene matches. Germline CDR1 and CDR2: SGHAT and FQNNGV. This CDR3 region has 15 residues. The CDR3: CASSRRAGVDYEQYF. For the CDR3, the DNA is TGTGCCAGCAGTCGACGGGCGGGGGTAGACTACGAGCAGTACTTC.

The V call is TRBV14, the J call TRBJ2-1; TRBD2 matches 8 bases. The CDR3 totals 17 residues. Unmatched junction bases numbered 14, after V lost 1 base and J lost 9 bases. Germline V lookup: CDR1 SGHDN, CDR2 FVKESK. The CDR3 DNA is TGTGCCAGCAGCCAAGCAGTGGGACTAGTGGGTAGTGGTGAGCAGTTCTTC. The encoded protein is CASSQAVGLVGSGEQFF.

In its sample, this clone was seen a few times. The J gene is TRBJ2-5, the V gene TRBV10-3; TRBD1 aligns across 7 bases. With V trimmed by 6 bases and J by 2 bases, 3 bases remained unmatched. CDR3 length equals 13 residues. Germline V CDR1 and CDR2: ENHRY, SYGVKD. CDR3 DNA: TGTGCCATCAGCCGGACAGGACAAGAGACCCAGTACTTC. It translates to CAISRTGQETQYF.